The present entry profiles one T cell receptor (beta chain) with its context. No antigen is known for it. Time point indicated: patch test 1, 2 weeks after DPC sensitization. The treatment: therapeutic diphenylcyclopropenone sensitization with weekly scalp DPC. Ahead of applying each patch test, blood was sampled. This entry is derived from a study of human T cells and chemical hapten exposure. Study information: DPC (0.01%) was patch tested on the upper back and read at 6 days.

V lost 4 bases and J lost 4, with 18 bases in between. CDR3 size: 16 residues. Germline CDR1 MNHEY, CDR2 SVGAGI. TCRdb redid the calling of the RACE reads with MiXCR, one entry per CDR3 protein. The sample has 85,000 to 100,000 distinct CDR3 sequences, around 12% seen once. Study-level results: Patch test scores rose with PT1 expanded TCR counts, a positive correlation.

The sample consisted of whole blood, taken in connection with sensitization to the hapten diphenylcyclopropenone (DPC). This sequence was found in a middle-aged woman with alopecia areata. Some clones in this sample may be carry-over from other donors' samples. The chain links TRBV6-5 to TRBJ2-3; maybe TRBD1 (5 bases). The CDR3 here is CASSSQGRTQSDTQYF. The CDR3 DNA reads as TGTGCCAGCAGTTCGCAGGGTAGGACCCAATCAGATACGCAGTATTTT.